The 5 T cell receptor beta chains reported below all come from one sample, sequenced in a study of shared clonotypes between healthy human individuals. Produced via immunoSEQ multiplex PCR; TCRdb's table is partial and in-frame only. In the table there are 550,000 to 700,000 clones, around 73% of which are singletons. Sequencing was carried out using memory CD4+ T cells sorted from blood. Documented subset: CD45RA-negative fraction. The receptors here all came from a woman aged 25 to 39 in good health.

This clone was observed once. The rearrangement links TRBV10-2 to TRBJ2-7; 10 bases are shared with TRBD2. The CDR3 has 13 residues. V lost 7 bases to trimming and J lost 4 bases; unmatched junction nucleotides: 4. Germline CDR1 and CDR2: WSHSY and SAAADI. The CDR3 DNA sequence: TGCGCCAGCATACCTAGCGGGAGTTACGAGCAGTACTTC. Translating it yields CASIPSGSYEQYF.

The V gene is TRBV7-6, the J gene TRBJ2-7, with 7 bases matching TRBD1. The germline V gene has CDR1 SGHVS and CDR2 FNYEAQ. The CDR3 has 14 amino acids. The junction had 6 bases not matched to a gene; V was cut back by 5 bases and J by 2 bases. CDR3 residues: CASSQMTGPYEQYF. CDR3 nucleotide sequence: TGTGCCAGCAGCCAAATGACAGGGCCCTACGAGCAGTACTTC.

A few counts support this clone. The gene calls are TRBV4-1 and TRBJ2-1, with 10 bases identical to TRBD1. There are 15 residues in the CDR3. V gave up 4 bases and J gave up 3 bases; unmatched junction bases: 3. The germline V gene encodes CDR1 MGHRA and CDR2 YSYEKL. CDR3 nucleotide sequence: TGCGCCAGCAGCCCGGGACAGGGGTACTACAATGAGCAGTTCTTC. Encoded protein: CASSPGQGYYNEQFF.

The chain is built from TRBV28 and TRBJ2-1, with 10 bases identical to TRBD2. The CDR3 extends over 15 amino acids. Trimming at V came to 8 bases and at J to 6 bases, leaving 10 bases not matched to a gene. Germline V gives CDR1 MDHEN, CDR2 SYDVKM. The CDR3 DNA reads TGTGCCAGCCTCCCCGGACTAGCGGTAGTCAATGAGCAGTTCTTC. Translation: CASLPGLAVVNEQFF. The full variable domain, with the rest looked up from reference TRBV28 and TRBJ2-1, is DVKVTQSSRYLVKRTGEKVFLECVQDMDHENMFWYRQDPGLGLRLIYFSYDVKMKEKGDIPEGYSVSREKKERFSLILESASTNQTSMYLCASLPGLAVVNEQFFGPGTRLTVL.

The chain uses TRBV30 and TRBJ1-1, with TRBD1 matching 10 bases. This CDR3 region has 12 residues. CDR1 and CDR2 from the germline V gene are GTSNPN and SVGIG (reference sequence). V trimming: 3 bases; J trimming: 7 bases; junction bases outside the gene matches: 2. The CDR3 loop reads CAWRWDRGEAFF. For the CDR3, the DNA is TGTGCCTGGAGATGGGACAGGGGTGAAGCTTTCTTT.